This T cell receptor (beta chain) stems from a study of neurological immune-mediated disorders. Broader study findings: The greatest TCR clonal expansion occurred in HTLV-1-associated myelopathy and the least in multiple sclerosis, which fell below healthy controls.

The V gene's germline CDR1 is SGHDT and CDR2 YYEEEE. This CDR3 is built from 19 residues. V lost 5 bases and J lost 4; bases outside the gene matches: 12. Time point: longitudinal time-point 1 (baseline). PBMCs stored at -80 C, numbering 2 million, were the origin of the unsorted libraries. The method for making cDNA was 5'RACE, and it used 10-nucleotide random UMIs. Each CDR3 protein is one row after TCRdb ran MiXCR on the 5' RACE reads. The sample includes some 68,000 distinct CDR3 sequences, 12% to 15% of them seen just once. Comment on this clonotype: The antigen remains unidentified.

This chain connects TRBV5-6 to TRBJ2-1; 16 bases line up with TRBD2. The receptor comes from a female donor with HTLV-1-associated myelopathy (HAM/TSP). Sample: PBMCs. CDR3 in amino acids: CASSAGAGTSGGVYNEQFF. The CDR3 nucleotides are TGTGCCAGCAGTGCGGGGGCAGGGACTAGCGGGGGGGTTTACAATGAGCAGTTCTTC.